This entry features one T cell receptor beta chain sequence. The antigen remains undetermined. This entry is derived from a study of OX40 agonist ivuxolimab in advanced cancers. Study-level background: Having had anti-PD-1, anti-PD-L1 or anti-CTLA-4 therapy before was allowed, and approximately 40% had some.

The table came from immunoSEQ multiplex PCR; TCRdb's copy has only in-frame clones and leaves some out. The sample holds roughly 86,000 clones, over 80% seen once. With autoimmune disease history or systemic immunosuppression, patients were excluded. The study, taken as a whole, reports: The authors also found low normalized T-cell clonal expansion in some nonresponders.

This CDR3 contains 12 residues. The germline V and J ends were trimmed by 7 bases and 6 bases, with 10 bases remaining between them. In germline, CDR1 is SEHNR, CDR2 FQNEAQ (reference sequence). The sequence was obtained from an adult with an advanced solid tumor such as melanoma, head and neck, liver or kidney cancer. The starting material was CD4+ or CD8+ T cells sorted from blood, obtained in a trial of the OX40 agonist ivuxolimab. The chain employs TRBV7-9 and TRBJ1-5; D is uncertain. The CDR3 is CASTFTGQPQHF. CDR3 nucleotide sequence: TGTGCCAGCACCTTTACGGGTCAGCCCCAGCATTTT.